A single TCR beta chain is shown here with its context. The source of the sample is a study of blood T cell repertoires in COVID-19. About the study: Nucleic acid was either cDNA or gDNA, and it came from T cells, B-cell-depleted T cells, or PBMCs.

Authors' data handling: From reference gene primer amplification, estimates of nucleated cell counts were derived. The assay was immunoSEQ multiplex PCR, and TCRdb's table has in-frame clones only and misses some. V and J calls and clone size follow that table, whereas D and trimming were derived from the DNA. The top ten hold more than 8.5% of the sample, which has about 310,000 clones, 87% seen once. Participants, about 18 to 90 years old, spanned around 26 US areas. Either two negative PCRs, clearance, or symptom resolution qualified Cohort 3 donors as recovered. Germline CDR1 LGHNT, CDR2 FRNRAP. Trimming removed 5 bases from V and 0 bases from J; junction bases left unmatched: 13. This CDR3 comprises 18 residues.

V usage is TRBV12-5 and J usage is TRBJ2-7; TRBD2 matches at 10 bases. Sequences were obtained from PBMCs or T cells enriched from blood (not recorded which). This sequence was found in a woman aged 18 to 35 who had recovered from COVID-19. The CDR3 region is CASGPRRLLAGSSYEQYF. CDR3 sequence (DNA): TGTGCTAGTGGTCCCCGCCGCCTACTAGCGGGGAGCTCCTACGAGCAGTACTTC.